Below are 27 T cell receptor beta chains sequenced from a single sample in a study of T cell responses to AZD1222 COVID-19 vaccine. Some clones are missing from TCRdb's copy, which holds only in-frame ones; the method was immunoSEQ multiplex PCR. The sample holds roughly 270,000 clones, 85% to 95% seen once. This specimen consisted of peripheral blood, obtained 28 days after the second AZD1222 dose. These receptors were obtained from an adult who received the AZD1222 COVID-19 vaccine.

The chain links TRBV7-9 to TRBJ1-1, with TRBD1 identical over 8 bases. Per the germline V gene, CDR1 is SEHNR and CDR2 is FQNEAQ (reference sequence). The V and J ends lost 0 bases and 5 bases, in that order; junction bases with no gene match: 5. The CDR3 is made up of 15 amino acids. In DNA, the CDR3 is TGTGCCAGCAGCTTAGCAGGGACAGGTGGGACTGAAGCTTTCTTT. Protein: CASSLAGTGGTEAFF.

This chain uses TRBV14 with TRBJ2-7, with 8 bases that match TRBD1. Trimming at V came to 4 bases and at J to 6 bases, leaving 8 bases not matched to a gene. CDR3 size: 14 residues. In germline, CDR1 is SGHDN, CDR2 FVKESK. The CDR3 loop reads CASSLGQGFSEQYF. CDR3 DNA sequence: TGTGCCAGCAGCCTTGGACAGGGCTTTAGCGAGCAGTACTTC. The complete variable domain, with remaining parts taken from reference TRBV14 and TRBJ2-7, reads EAGVTQFPSHSVIEKGQTVTLRCDPISGHDNLYWYRRVMGKEIKFLLHFVKESKQDESGMPNNRFLAERTGGTYSTLKVQPAELEDSGVYFCASSLGQGFSEQYFGPGTRLTVT.

This clone was seen only once. The chain employs TRBV30 and TRBJ2-1; D gene uncertain. Germline loops: CDR1 GTSNPN, CDR2 SVGIG (reference sequence). Trimming took off 5 bases at V and 4 bases at J, with 6 bases between the two ends. The CDR3 is 11 residues long. CDR3 sequence: CAWGLYNEQFF. The CDR3 nucleotides are TGTGCCTGGGGGCTTTACAATGAGCAGTTCTTC.

The chain joins TRBV5-4 to TRBJ2-7; D remains unclear. Germline CDR1 reads SGHNT; CDR2 reads YYREEE (reference sequence). Trimming removed 3 bases from V and 5 bases from J, with 6 bases in between. This CDR3 spans 11 amino acids. CDR3 amino acids: CASSSRNEQYF. For the CDR3, the DNA is TGTGCCAGCAGCTCCCGGAACGAGCAGTACTTC. Looking up the rest from reference TRBV5-4 and TRBJ2-7 gives the full variable domain: ETGVTQSPTHLIKTRGQQVTLRCSSQSGHNTVSWYQQALGQGPQFIFQYYREEENGRGNFPPRFSGLQFPNYSSELNVNALELDDSALYLCASSSRNEQYFGPGTRLTVT.

V usage is TRBV6-5 and J usage is TRBJ1-2, with TRBD1 as a possible D gene (5 bases). This CDR3 has 11 residues. The germline V and J ends were trimmed by 8 bases and 2 bases, with 6 bases remaining between them. Germline CDR1 is MNHEY and CDR2 is SVGAGI. CDR3 in DNA: TGTGCCAGCCGACAGAACTATGGCTACACCTTC. Protein: CASRQNYGYTF.

The chain carries TRBV19 and TRBJ1-1; perhaps TRBD1 as D (5 bases). This CDR3 spans 15 amino acids. V gave up 4 bases and J gave up 0 bases, with 12 bases separating them. Germline assignment: CDR1 LNHDA and CDR2 SQIVND (reference sequence). CDR3 nucleotides: TGTGCCAGTAGTAAAACGGGGGGGATGAACACTGAAGCTTTCTTT. Translating gives CASSKTGGMNTEAFF.

This clone was picked up one time. The CDR3 loop reads CASSLDGQVSNTEAFF. Here the CDR3 DNA reads TGTGCCAGCAGCTTAGACGGTCAGGTTTCGAACACTGAAGCTTTCTTT. V is TRBV7-2 and J is TRBJ1-1; D is ambiguous. The CDR3 spans 16 residues. Trimming removed 1 base at V and 1 base at J, with 13 bases between. CDR1 is SGHTA, CDR2 FQGNSA, per germline.

This chain joins TRBV7-2 and TRBJ2-5; TRBD2 aligns across 7 bases. The CDR3 runs 15 residues. In germline, CDR1 is SGHTA, CDR2 FQGNSA. V trimming: 1 base; J trimming: 5 bases; junction bases outside the gene matches: 7. The CDR3 is CASSLGLRLAETQYF. The CDR3 region has the DNA TGTGCCAGCAGCTTAGGGTTACGACTAGCCGAGACCCAGTACTTC.

The gene calls are TRBV6-5 and TRBJ2-5; possible D gene TRBD2, 5 bases. Trimming took 2 bases from V and 3 from J, leaving 13 bases between them. The CDR3 runs 15 residues. Per germline, CDR1 MNHEY and CDR2 SVGAGI. The CDR3: CASSYRFRAEETQYF. In DNA form, the CDR3 reads TGTGCCAGCAGTTACCGTTTTCGAGCGGAAGAGACCCAGTACTTC.

CDR3 coding DNA: TGTGCCAGCAGCCGGTCGGCCTACGAGCAGTACTTC. It translates to CASSRSAYEQYF. This chain connects TRBV3-1 (or the pseudogene TRBV3-2) to TRBJ2-7; no definite D call. The V gene's germline CDR1 is LGHDT and CDR2 YNNKEL (reference sequence). V dropped 4 bases and J dropped 2 bases, with 6 bases sitting between them. The CDR3 loop spans 12 amino acids.

The V gene is TRBV2, the J gene TRBJ1-3; D unresolved. V was pared by 2 bases and J by 4 bases, with 12 bases between. The CDR3 is 15 residues long. Germline CDR1 is SNHLY and CDR2 is FYNNEI. CDR3 sequence (DNA): TGTGCCAGCAGTGAACTAGGGTCTTTAGGAAACACCATATATTTT. It encodes CASSELGSLGNTIYF. The entire variable domain, with the rest obtained from reference TRBV2 and TRBJ1-3, is as follows: EPEVTQTPSHQVTQMGQEVILRCVPISNHLYFYWYRQILGQKVEFLVSFYNNEISEKSEIFDDQFSVERPDGSNFTLKIRSTKLEDSAMYFCASSELGSLGNTIYFGEGSWLTVV.

Only one count was recorded for this clone. The V gene is TRBV2, the J gene TRBJ2-1; TRBD2 matches at 11 bases. V dropped 7 bases and J dropped 5; count of bases not matched to a gene: 7. Germline V lookup: CDR1 SNHLY, CDR2 FYNNEI. The CDR3 consists of 15 residues. The CDR3 loop reads CASNRLAGLNNEQFF. The CDR3 DNA sequence: TGTGCCAGCAACAGACTAGCGGGGTTAAACAATGAGCAGTTCTTC.

The chain carries TRBV12-3 or TRBV12-4 and TRBJ2-3, with D perhaps TRBD1 (5 bases). The CDR3 covers 12 residues. Trimming stripped 6 bases from V and 3 bases from J, with 7 bases between. CDR3 DNA: TGTGCCAGCAGGCAGGGAACAGATACGCAGTATTTT. It codes for CASRQGTDTQYF.

This clone came up once. The rearrangement links TRBV5-1 to TRBJ1-6; no definite D call. The CDR3 has 15 residues. CDR1 is SGHRS and CDR2 is YFSETQ in the germline V gene. The V end was cut by 6 bases, the J end by 8 bases, with 18 bases between. CDR3: CASTDGSMNDSPLHF. The CDR3 DNA reads as TGCGCCAGCACGGACGGCTCAATGAATGATTCACCCCTCCACTTT. The variable domain in full, completed from reference TRBV5-1 and TRBJ1-6, reads KAGVTQTPRYLIKTRGQQVTLSCSPISGHRSVSWYQQTPGQGLQFLFEYFSETQRNKGNFPGRFSGRQFSNSRSEMNVSTLELGDSALYLCASTDGSMNDSPLHFGNGTRLTVT.

This chain joins TRBV28 and TRBJ1-6; possibly TRBD1 for D (5 bases). CDR3 length: 15 residues. The V and J ends lost 6 bases and 10 bases respectively, with 19 bases between them. Germline V gene lookup returns CDR1 MDHEN and CDR2 SYDVKM. CDR3 region: CASRPTGWRGSPLHF. The CDR3 nucleotides read TGTGCCAGCAGGCCCACAGGTTGGCGAGGGTCACCCCTCCACTTT.

The gene calls are TRBV19 and TRBJ2-1; D possibly corresponds to TRBD2 (5 bases). The CDR3 has 12 amino acids. Germline values: CDR1 LNHDA, CDR2 SQIVND (reference sequence). Trimming left V 0 bases short and J 9 bases short, with 6 bases between. The CDR3 region is CASSIDRGEQFF. The CDR3, as DNA: TGTGCCAGTAGTATAGATCGGGGTGAGCAGTTCTTC. The variable domain in full, completed from reference TRBV19 and TRBJ2-1, reads DGGITQSPKYLFRKEGQNVTLSCEQNLNHDAMYWYRQDPGQGLRLIYYSQIVNDFQKGDIAEGYSVSREKKESFPLTVTSAQKNPTAFYLCASSIDRGEQFFGPGTRLTVL.

V is TRBV5-4 and J is TRBJ2-7; 11 positions match TRBD2. V shed 5 bases, J shed 6 bases, and the junction held 10 bases outside the gene matches. CDR3 length equals 15 residues. CDR1 and CDR2 from the germline V gene are SGHNT and YYREEE (reference sequence). In nucleotides, the CDR3 is TGTGCCAGCAGTTTTCGACTAGCGGGAAGTTCCGAGCAGTACTTC. As protein: CASSFRLAGSSEQYF.

The chain combines TRBV2 with TRBJ2-2; 9 bases line up with TRBD1. Per germline, CDR1 SNHLY and CDR2 FYNNEI. CDR3 length: 13 residues. Germline trimming cut 9 bases from V and 4 bases from J; bases unmatched to any gene: 3. CDR3 DNA sequence: TGTGCCAGGGGGACAGGGAGCACCGGGGAGCTGTTTTTT. Its translation: CARGTGSTGELFF.

This rearrangement joins TRBV20-1 to TRBJ1-3; no clear D gene. Germline lookup yields CDR1 DFQATT and CDR2 SNEGSKA (reference sequence). Trimming removed 3 bases from V and 3 bases from J, with 3 bases in between. The CDR3 contains 11 residues. The CDR3 reads CSASGGNTIYF. The CDR3 DNA reads as TGCAGTGCTAGTGGTGGAAACACCATATATTTT.

This chain uses TRBV6-5 with TRBJ2-3; D uncertain. Germline V CDR1 and CDR2: MNHEY, SVGAGI. Trimming took off 2 bases at V and 8 bases at J, with 11 bases between the two ends. The CDR3 extends over 13 amino acids. DNA of the CDR3: TGTGCCAGCAGTTACGGTTCTAAGGGTACGCAGTATTTT. It specifies CASSYGSKGTQYF.

V is TRBV6-8 and J is TRBJ2-2; TRBD1 matches at 8 bases. V lost 6 bases to trimming and J lost 2 bases; unmatched junction nucleotides: 2. Looked up from germline, CDR1 is MNHGY and CDR2 is SAAAGT. This CDR3 comprises 14 residues. The DNA of the CDR3 is TGTGCCAGCAGACAGGGGGTAAACACCGGGGAGCTGTTTTTT. It codes for CASRQGVNTGELFF.

The CDR3 region is CASSWGQRNEQFF. CDR3 coding DNA: TGTGCCAGCAGCTGGGGACAGCGCAATGAGCAGTTCTTC. The V call is TRBV11-3, the J call TRBJ2-1; 7 bases line up with TRBD1. The CDR3 has 13 residues. V trimming: 4 bases; J trimming: 6 bases; junction bases outside the gene matches: 3. Germline loops: CDR1 SGHNT, CDR2 YENEEA.

V gene TRBV24-1 combines with J gene TRBJ2-2; D is perhaps TRBD1 (5 bases). There are 16 residues in the CDR3. V shed 1 base and J shed 6 bases, with 14 bases lying between them. Germline V gene data show CDR1 as KGHDR and CDR2 as SFDVKD. The CDR3 DNA is TGTGCCACCAGTGATTTAGGCAGGGATGCGCCCGGGGAGCTGTTTTTT. Its translation: CATSDLGRDAPGELFF.

This chain links TRBV11-2 with TRBJ2-7; 7 bases line up with TRBD1. CDR3 length equals 14 residues. The germline V gene has CDR1 SGHAT and CDR2 FQNNGV. The ends lost 0 bases at V and 4 bases at J; junction bases unmatched: 3. In DNA form, the CDR3 reads TGTGCCAGCAGCTTAGAAAGGGGGCCTTACGAGCAGTACTTC. Amino acids: CASSLERGPYEQYF.

This sequence joins TRBV7-3 and TRBJ2-7, with no clear D. V shed 4 bases and J shed 6 bases, with 19 bases lying between them. The length of the CDR3 is 15 residues. CDR1 and CDR2 from the germline V gene are SGHTA and FQGTGA. In DNA, the CDR3 is TGTGCCAGCAGCTCCCCCGATAGGCCTCCGGGCGAGCAGTACTTC. This translates into CASSSPDRPPGEQYF.

J is TRBJ2-2 and V is TRBV3-1 (or the pseudogene TRBV3-2); 8 bases are a match to TRBD2. Trimming at V came to 0 bases and at J to 14 bases, leaving 2 bases not matched to a gene. The germline CDR1 and CDR2 sequences are LGHDT and YNNKEL (reference sequence). The length of the CDR3 is 12 residues. The CDR3 region has the DNA TGTGCCAGCAGCCAAGATCGGGGGGGTCTGTTTTTT. It is translated as CASSQDRGGLFF.

The chain couples TRBV19 to TRBJ1-4, with D tentatively TRBD1 (6 bases). V was clipped by 2 bases and J by 4 bases, with 11 bases between them. The CDR3 totals 15 residues. Germline loops: CDR1 LNHDA, CDR2 SQIVND (reference sequence). The CDR3 DNA follows: TGTGCCAGTAGTATAAGCAGGGGATTTAATGAAAAACTGTTTTTT. Its translation is CASSISRGFNEKLFF. Complete variable domain (other parts from reference TRBV19 and TRBJ1-4): DGGITQSPKYLFRKEGQNVTLSCEQNLNHDAMYWYRQDPGQGLRLIYYSQIVNDFQKGDIAEGYSVSREKKESFPLTVTSAQKNPTAFYLCASSISRGFNEKLFFGSGTQLSVL.